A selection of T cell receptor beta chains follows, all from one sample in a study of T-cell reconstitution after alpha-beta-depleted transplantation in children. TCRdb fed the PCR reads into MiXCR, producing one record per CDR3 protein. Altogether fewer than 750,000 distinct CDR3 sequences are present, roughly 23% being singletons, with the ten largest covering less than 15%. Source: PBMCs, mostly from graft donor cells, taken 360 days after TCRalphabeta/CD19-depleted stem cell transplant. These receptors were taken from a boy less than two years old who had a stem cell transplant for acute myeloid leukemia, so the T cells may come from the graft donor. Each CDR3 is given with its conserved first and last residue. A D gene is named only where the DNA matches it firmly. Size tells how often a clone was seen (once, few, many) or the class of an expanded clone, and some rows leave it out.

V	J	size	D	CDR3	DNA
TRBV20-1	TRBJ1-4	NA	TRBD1	CSARDLGTGHEKLFF	TGCAGTGCTAGAGATCTAGGGACAGGGCATGAAAAACTGTTTTTT
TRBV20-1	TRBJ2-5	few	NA	CSARPRDRHQETQYF	TGCAGTGCTAGACCCCGCGATAGGCATCAAGAGACCCAGTACTTC
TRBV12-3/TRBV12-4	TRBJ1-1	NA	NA	CASSFSASPGEAFF	TGTGCCAGCAGTTTCTCCGCCTCTCCAGGTGAAGCTTTCTTT
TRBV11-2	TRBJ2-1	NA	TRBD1	CASNRAGGRYNEQFF	TGTGCCAGCAACCGAGCAGGGGGCCGCTACAATGAGCAGTTCTTC
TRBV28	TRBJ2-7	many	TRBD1	CASSPFSTGFEQYF	TGTGCCAGCAGCCCCTTCTCGACAGGGTTTGAGCAGTACTTC
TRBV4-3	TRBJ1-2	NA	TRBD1	CASSQDWGQGHYGYTF	TGCGCCAGCAGCCAAGATTGGGGACAGGGTCACTATGGCTACACCTTC
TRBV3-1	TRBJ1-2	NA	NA	CASSQDDRTNYGYTF	TGTGCCAGCAGCCAAGACGACAGGACTAACTATGGCTACACCTTC
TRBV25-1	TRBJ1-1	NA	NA	CASSVYSYTEAFF	TGTGCCAGCAGTGTGTACAGCTACACTGAAGCTTTCTTT
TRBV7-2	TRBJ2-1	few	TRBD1	CASSLASGTGDNEQFF	TGTGCCAGCAGCTTAGCCTCCGGGACAGGGGACAATGAGCAGTTCTTC
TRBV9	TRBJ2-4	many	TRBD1	CASSAGTGGDIQYF	TGTGCCAGCAGCGCGGGGACAGGGGGAGACATTCAGTACTTC
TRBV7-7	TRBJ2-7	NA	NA	CASSSGRDSYEQYF	TGTGCCAGCAGCTCCGGACGGGACTCCTACGAGCAGTACTTC
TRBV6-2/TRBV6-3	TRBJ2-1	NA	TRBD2	CASSLTTGLAGASSYNEQFF	TGTGCCAGCAGTTTAACGACGGGACTAGCGGGGGCCAGCTCCTACAATGAGCAGTTCTTC
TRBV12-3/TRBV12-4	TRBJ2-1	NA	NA	CASSSFRQHNEQFF	TGTGCCAGCAGTTCCTTTCGACAGCACAATGAGCAGTTCTTC
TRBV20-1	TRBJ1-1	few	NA	CSARWTGKDTEAFF	TGCAGTGCGAGATGGACGGGGAAGGACACTGAAGCTTTCTTT
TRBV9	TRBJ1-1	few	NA	CASSVVMGMAAEAFF	TGTGCCAGCAGCGTAGTTATGGGGATGGCGGCTGAAGCTTTCTTT
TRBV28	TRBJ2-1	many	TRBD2	CASSFKTSGGSVYEQFF	TGTGCCAGCAGTTTTAAGACTAGCGGGGGGTCGGTTTATGAGCAGTTCTTC
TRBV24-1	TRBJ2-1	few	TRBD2	CATSDQKSGGRYNEQFF	TGTGCCACCAGTGACCAAAAGAGCGGGGGCCGATACAATGAGCAGTTCTTC
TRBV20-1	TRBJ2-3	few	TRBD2	CSAWTSGDTDTQYF	TGCAGTGCTTGGACTAGCGGGGACACAGATACGCAGTATTTT
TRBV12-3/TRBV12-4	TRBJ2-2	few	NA	CASSFAGINTGELFF	TGTGCCAGCAGTTTTGCGGGGATTAACACCGGGGAGCTGTTTTTT
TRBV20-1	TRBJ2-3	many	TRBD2	CSARAFLAGGLMPDTQYF	TGCAGTGCTAGGGCATTCCTAGCGGGGGGGCTTATGCCAGATACGCAGTATTTT
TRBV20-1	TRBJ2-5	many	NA	CSARVAIFQETQYF	TGCAGTGCTAGAGTTGCCATCTTCCAAGAGACCCAGTACTTC
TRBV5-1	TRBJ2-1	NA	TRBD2	CASSFKRGGGYNEQFF	TGCGCCAGCAGCTTCAAGCGGGGGGGCGGGTACAATGAGCAGTTCTTC
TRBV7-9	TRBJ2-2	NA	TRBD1	CASSAQRQGTTGELFF	TGTGCCAGCAGCGCGCAACGACAGGGCACCACCGGGGAGCTGTTTTTT
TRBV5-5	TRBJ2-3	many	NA	CASSPTPRPDTQYF	TGTGCCAGCAGCCCGACCCCACGCCCAGATACGCAGTATTTT
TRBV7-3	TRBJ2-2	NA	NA	CASSSAGATNTGELFF	TGTGCCAGCAGCTCCGCGGGGGCAACGAACACCGGGGAGCTGTTTTTT
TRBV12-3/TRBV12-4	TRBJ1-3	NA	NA	CASSSTERNTIYF	TGTGCCAGCAGTTCGACAGAAAGAAACACCATATATTTT
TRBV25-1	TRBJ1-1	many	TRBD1	CASSEWTGMSTEAFF	TGTGCCAGCAGTGAATGGACAGGGATGAGCACTGAAGCTTTCTTT
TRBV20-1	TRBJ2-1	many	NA	CSARMLVPYNEQFF	TGCAGTGCTAGAATGCTAGTTCCCTACAATGAGCAGTTCTTC
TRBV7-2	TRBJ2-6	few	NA	CASSLATTSSGANVLTF	TGTGCCAGCAGCTTAGCGACCACATCGTCTGGGGCCAACGTCCTGACTTTC
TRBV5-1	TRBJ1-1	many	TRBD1	CASSLPPQGERTEAFF	TGCGCCAGCAGCTTGCCCCCACAGGGGGAAAGGACTGAAGCTTTCTTT
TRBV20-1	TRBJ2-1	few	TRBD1	CSAWPRGLLSYNEQFF	TGCAGTGCTTGGCCTAGGGGGCTCCTCTCCTACAATGAGCAGTTCTTC
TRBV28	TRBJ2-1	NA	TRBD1	CASSFRDRGGYNEQFF	TGTGCCAGCAGTTTCCGGGACAGGGGGGGCTACAATGAGCAGTTCTTC
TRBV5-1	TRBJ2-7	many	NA	CASSDGAGNEQYF	TGCGCCAGCTCGGACGGTGCGGGGAACGAGCAGTACTTC
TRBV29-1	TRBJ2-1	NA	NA	CSVEGVFYNEQFF	TGCAGCGTTGAAGGGGTCTTCTACAATGAGCAGTTCTTC
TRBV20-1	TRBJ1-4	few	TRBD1	CSAQGQGLEKLFF	TGCAGTGCCCAAGGACAGGGACTTGAAAAACTGTTTTTT
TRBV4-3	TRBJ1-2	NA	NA	CASSRAPGVHGYTF	TGCGCCAGCAGCCGAGCCCCAGGGGTGCATGGCTACACCTTC
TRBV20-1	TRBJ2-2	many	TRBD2	CSARDASGNTGELFF	TGCAGTGCTAGAGATGCTAGCGGTAACACCGGGGAGCTGTTTTTT
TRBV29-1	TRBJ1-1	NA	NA	CSVDTELNTEAFF	TGCAGCGTTGACACAGAGCTCAACACTGAAGCTTTCTTT
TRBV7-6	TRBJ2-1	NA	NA	CASSFLADGSNYNEQFF	TGTGCCAGCAGCTTCCTGGCGGACGGTAGTAACTACAATGAGCAGTTCTTC
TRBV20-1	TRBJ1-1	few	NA	CSARDRKAFTEAFF	TGCAGTGCTAGAGATAGGAAGGCATTCACTGAAGCTTTCTTT
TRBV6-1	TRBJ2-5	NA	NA	CASTPNLARRRAQYF	TGTGCCAGCACCCCCAATCTGGCCCGGCGACGTGCCCAGTACTTC
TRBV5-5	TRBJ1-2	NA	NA	CASSFGGAQGYTF	TGTGCCAGCAGCTTCGGGGGGGCCCAAGGCTACACCTTC
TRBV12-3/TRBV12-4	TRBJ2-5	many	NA	CASSRNQETQYF	TGTGCCAGCAGCCGGAACCAAGAGACCCAGTACTTC
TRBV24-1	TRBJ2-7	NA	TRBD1	CATSDPSAGQGDEQYF	TGTGCCACCAGTGATCCAAGCGCCGGACAGGGGGACGAGCAGTACTTC
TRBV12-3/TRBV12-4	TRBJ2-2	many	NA	CASSLGHLANTGELFF	TGTGCCAGCAGTTTAGGACATCTCGCGAACACCGGGGAGCTGTTTTTT
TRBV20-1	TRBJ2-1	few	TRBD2	CSAIPPPSGGYNEQFF	TGCAGTGCCATCCCACCTCCTAGCGGGGGTTACAATGAGCAGTTCTTC
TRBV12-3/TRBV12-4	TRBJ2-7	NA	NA	CASSQLVYEQYF	TGTGCCAGCAGTCAATTGGTCTACGAGCAGTACTTC
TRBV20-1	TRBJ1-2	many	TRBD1	CSPQGGAVGYTF	TGCAGTCCCCAGGGGGGGGCCGTTGGCTACACCTTC
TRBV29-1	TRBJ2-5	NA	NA	CSVTPADSSKQEAQYF	TGCAGCGTAACGCCCGCGGACAGTTCTAAACAAGAGGCCCAGTACTTC
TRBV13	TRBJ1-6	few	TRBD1	CASSRLEGQGDSPLHF	TGTGCCAGCAGCCGATTGGAAGGCCAGGGGGATTCACCCCTCCACTTT
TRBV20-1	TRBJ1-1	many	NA	CSARRGAAEAFF	TGCAGTGCTAGAAGGGGGGCCGCTGAAGCTTTCTTT
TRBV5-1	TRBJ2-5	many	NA	CASSGRTAQETQYF	TGCGCCAGCAGCGGCCGGACGGCCCAAGAGACCCAGTACTTC
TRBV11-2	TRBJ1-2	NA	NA	CASSSTMTASYGYTF	TGTGCCAGCAGCTCTACAATGACAGCCTCTTATGGCTACACCTTC